The 9 T cell receptor beta chains below were found in one sample sequenced in a study of cytomegalovirus exposure and HLA in healthy donors. Both 60 Vbeta primers and 13 Jbeta primers went into the PCR. The data were produced by immunoSEQ multiplex PCR, yet TCRdb's version contains in-frame clones alone and is incomplete. The sample holds some 130,000 clones; around 83% are singletons and the top ten take just over 1%. Sequences were obtained from PBMCs. The source is a human donor in good health.

The chain uses TRBV2 and TRBJ2-1; D possibly corresponds to TRBD1 (7 bases). Germline lookup yields CDR1 SNHLY and CDR2 FYNNEI. The CDR3 is 14 amino acids. The V gene lost 7 bases and the J gene lost 3 bases, with 13 bases spanning the gap. The CDR3 sequence is CASTEGAGYNEQFF. The DNA of the CDR3 is TGTGCCAGCACGGAGGGGGCCGGCTACAATGAGCAGTTCTTC.

The chain has TRBV2 and TRBJ2-5; 11 bases map to TRBD2. Germline V gene data show CDR1 as SNHLY and CDR2 as FYNNEI. V was clipped by 5 bases and J by 5 bases; unmatched bases: 10. The CDR3 has 16 amino acids. CDR3 bases: TGTGCCAGCAGTACCCACTTAGCGGGGGGGCCTGAGACCCAGTACTTC. It encodes CASSTHLAGGPETQYF.

The rearrangement joins TRBV5-1 to TRBJ2-3; D unclear. The germline V and J ends were trimmed by 1 base and 1 base, with 4 bases remaining between them. In germline, CDR1 is SGHRS, CDR2 YFSETQ. This CDR3 has 13 amino acids. The CDR3 nucleotides read TGCGCCAGCAGCTTGCGCGGCACAGATACGCAGTATTTT. Amino acids: CASSLRGTDTQYF.

The chain uses TRBV19 and TRBJ1-2; perhaps TRBD1 as D (6 bases). CDR1 and CDR2 from the germline V gene are LNHDA and SQIVND (reference sequence). The germline V and J ends were trimmed by 7 bases and 4 bases, with 28 bases remaining between them. This CDR3 is built from 18 residues. In DNA form, the CDR3 reads TGTGCCAGTATTATTTCGGGGTACGGGACACCGTTACTCTATGGCTACACCTTC. Its translation is CASIISGYGTPLLYGYTF.

The V and J genes are TRBV6-1 and TRBJ1-1; a weak D match, TRBD1 (5 bases). V was trimmed by 5 bases and J by 6 bases, leaving 16 bases between them. The germline gives CDR1 MNHNS, CDR2 SASEGT. The CDR3 has 14 residues. The CDR3: CASSSWGESAEAFF. Here the CDR3 DNA reads TGTGCCAGCAGTTCGTGGGGGGAATCAGCTGAAGCTTTCTTT.

Notes on this clone: Different DNA sequences within this sample yield the same CDR3. The CDR3 sequence is CASSTSGGTDTQYF. The CDR3 bases are TGTGCCAGTAGTACAAGCGGGGGCACAGATACGCAGTATTTT. The chain uses TRBV19 and TRBJ2-3, with TRBD2 identical over 7 bases. The CDR3 contains 14 residues. Germline CDR1 reads LNHDA; CDR2 reads SQIVND (reference sequence). Trimming cost V 4 bases and J 1 base; bases outside gene matches: 2.

The chain joins TRBV4-1 to TRBJ1-4, with D maybe TRBD1 (6 bases). The V end lost 1 base, the J end lost 14 bases, and 20 bases lay between the germline ends. The CDR3 sequence is 15 residues long. Germline lookup yields CDR1 MGHRA and CDR2 YSYEKL. CDR3 loop: CASSQVGGTNERLFF. Written as DNA, the CDR3 is TGCGCCAGCAGCCAAGTAGGGGGGACTAATGAAAGGCTGTTTTTT.

The genes are TRBV19 and TRBJ2-1, with D maybe TRBD1 (6 bases). V shed 8 bases and J shed 6 bases, with 11 bases lying between them. The CDR3 is 12 residues long. Germline V gives CDR1 LNHDA, CDR2 SQIVND (reference sequence). The CDR3 is CASVTGSNEQFF. DNA of the CDR3: TGTGCCAGTGTAACAGGGAGCAATGAGCAGTTCTTC.

The CDR3 spells CASADRVQETQYF. CDR3 sequence (DNA): TGTGCCAGCGCGGACAGGGTGCAAGAGACCCAGTACTTC. The V gene is TRBV18, the J gene TRBJ2-5, with TRBD1 matching over 8 bases. The CDR3 has 13 amino acids. Germline trimming cut 8 bases from V and 2 bases from J; bases unmatched to any gene: 4. Germline CDR1 and CDR2: KGHSH and LQKENI.